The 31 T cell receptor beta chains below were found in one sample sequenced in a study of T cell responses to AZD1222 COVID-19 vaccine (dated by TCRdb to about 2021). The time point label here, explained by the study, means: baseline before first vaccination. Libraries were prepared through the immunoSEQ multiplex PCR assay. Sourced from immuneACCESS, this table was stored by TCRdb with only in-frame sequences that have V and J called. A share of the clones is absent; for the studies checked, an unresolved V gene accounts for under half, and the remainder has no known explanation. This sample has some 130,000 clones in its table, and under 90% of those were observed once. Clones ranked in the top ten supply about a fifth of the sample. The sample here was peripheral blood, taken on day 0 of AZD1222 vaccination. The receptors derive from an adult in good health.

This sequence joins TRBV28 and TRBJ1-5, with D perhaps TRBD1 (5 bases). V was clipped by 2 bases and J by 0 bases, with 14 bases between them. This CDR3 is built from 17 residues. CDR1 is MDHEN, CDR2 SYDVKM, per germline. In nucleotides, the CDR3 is TGTGCCAGCAGTTTAGGGGGGGAGGACGATAGCAATCAGCCCCAGCATTTT. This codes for CASSLGGEDDSNQPQHF.

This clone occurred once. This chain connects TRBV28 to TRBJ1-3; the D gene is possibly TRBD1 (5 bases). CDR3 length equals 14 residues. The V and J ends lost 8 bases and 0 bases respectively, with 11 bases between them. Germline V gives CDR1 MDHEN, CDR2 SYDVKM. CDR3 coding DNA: TGTGCCAGCCGGGACGCCAGCTCTGGAAACACCATATATTTT. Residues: CASRDASSGNTIYF.

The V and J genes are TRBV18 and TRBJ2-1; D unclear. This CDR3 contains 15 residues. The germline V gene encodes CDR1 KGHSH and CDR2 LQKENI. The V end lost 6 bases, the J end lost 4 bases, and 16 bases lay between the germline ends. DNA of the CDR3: TGTGCCAGCTCTCCGGGTCGCCTGGCTTACAATGAGCAGTTCTTC. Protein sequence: CASSPGRLAYNEQFF. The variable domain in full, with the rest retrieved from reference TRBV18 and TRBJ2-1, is NAGVMQNPRHLVRRRGQEARLRCSPMKGHSHVYWYRQLPEEGLKFMVYLQKENIIDESGMPKERFSAEFPKEGPSILRIQQVVRGDSAAYFCASSPGRLAYNEQFFGPGTRLTVL.

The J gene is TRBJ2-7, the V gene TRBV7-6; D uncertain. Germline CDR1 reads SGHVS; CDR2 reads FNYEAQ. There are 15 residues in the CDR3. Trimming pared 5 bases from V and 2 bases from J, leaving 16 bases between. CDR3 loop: CASSPMPAIAYEQYF. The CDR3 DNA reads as TGTGCCAGCAGCCCCATGCCGGCTATAGCCTACGAGCAGTACTTC.

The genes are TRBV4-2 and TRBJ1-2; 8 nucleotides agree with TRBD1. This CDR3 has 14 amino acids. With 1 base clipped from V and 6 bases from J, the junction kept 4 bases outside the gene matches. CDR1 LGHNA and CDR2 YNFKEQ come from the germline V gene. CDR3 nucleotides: TGTGCCAGCAGCCAAGGACAGGGGAGTGATGGCTACACCTTC. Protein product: CASSQGQGSDGYTF.

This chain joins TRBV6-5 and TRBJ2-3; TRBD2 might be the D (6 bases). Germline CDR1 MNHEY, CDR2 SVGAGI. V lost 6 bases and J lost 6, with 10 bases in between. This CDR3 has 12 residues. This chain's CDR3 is CASSRLGDTQYF. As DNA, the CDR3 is TGTGCCAGCAGCCGACTAGGGGATACGCAGTATTTT.

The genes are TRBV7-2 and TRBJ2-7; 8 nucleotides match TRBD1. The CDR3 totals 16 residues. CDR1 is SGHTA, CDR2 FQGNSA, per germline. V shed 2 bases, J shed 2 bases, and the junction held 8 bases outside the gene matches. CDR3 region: CASSLYKSRGPYEQYF. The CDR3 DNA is TGTGCCAGCAGCTTATATAAGTCCAGGGGGCCCTACGAGCAGTACTTC.

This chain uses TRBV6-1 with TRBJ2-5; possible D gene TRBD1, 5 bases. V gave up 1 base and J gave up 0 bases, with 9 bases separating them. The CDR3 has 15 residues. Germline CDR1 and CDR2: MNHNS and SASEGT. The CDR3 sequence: CASSEDAGYQETQYF. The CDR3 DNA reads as TGTGCCAGCAGTGAAGACGCAGGGTACCAAGAGACCCAGTACTTC.

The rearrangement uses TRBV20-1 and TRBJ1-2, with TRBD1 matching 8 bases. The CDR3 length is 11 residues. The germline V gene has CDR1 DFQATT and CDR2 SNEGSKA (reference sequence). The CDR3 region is CRDRGQGAGTF. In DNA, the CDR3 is TGCAGGGACCGGGGGCAGGGGGCAGGGACCTTC.

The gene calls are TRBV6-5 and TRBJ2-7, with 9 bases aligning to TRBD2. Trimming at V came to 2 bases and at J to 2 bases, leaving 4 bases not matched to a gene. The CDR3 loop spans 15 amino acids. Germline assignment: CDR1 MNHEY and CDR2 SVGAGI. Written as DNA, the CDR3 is TGTGCCAGCAGTTACCAGGCTAGCGGGGCCTACGAGCAGTACTTC. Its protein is CASSYQASGAYEQYF.

CDR3 coding DNA: TGCGCCAGCAGCTTAACTACAGGGGCCTATAATTCACCCCTCCACTTT. It encodes CASSLTTGAYNSPLHF. This chain links TRBV5-1 with TRBJ1-6; 7 bases are shared with TRBD1. Trimming removed 2 bases from V and 2 bases from J; junction bases left unmatched: 4. This CDR3 contains 16 residues. Germline V gene data show CDR1 as SGHRS and CDR2 as YFSETQ. The full variable domain, rest sourced from reference TRBV5-1 and TRBJ1-6, is KAGVTQTPRYLIKTRGQQVTLSCSPISGHRSVSWYQQTPGQGLQFLFEYFSETQRNKGNFPGRFSGRQFSNSRSEMNVSTLELGDSALYLCASSLTTGAYNSPLHFGNGTRLTVT.

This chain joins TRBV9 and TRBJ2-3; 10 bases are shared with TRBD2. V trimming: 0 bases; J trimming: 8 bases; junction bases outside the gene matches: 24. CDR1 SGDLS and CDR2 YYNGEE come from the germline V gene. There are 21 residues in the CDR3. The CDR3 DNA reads TGTGCCAGCAGCGTAGGAACGGCTGAGGCTAGCGGGGGTCTCAGGGTGGCTACGCAGTATTTT. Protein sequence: CASSVGTAEASGGLRVATQYF.

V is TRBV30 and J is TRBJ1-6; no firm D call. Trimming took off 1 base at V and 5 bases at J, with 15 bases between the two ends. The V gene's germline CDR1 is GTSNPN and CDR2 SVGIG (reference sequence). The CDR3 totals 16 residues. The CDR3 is CAWSATVGINNSPLHF. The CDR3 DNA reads TGTGCCTGGAGTGCCACCGTAGGGATCAATAATTCACCCCTCCACTTT. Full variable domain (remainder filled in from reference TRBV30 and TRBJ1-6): SQTIHQWPATLVQPVGSPLSLECTVEGTSNPNLYWYRQAAGRGLQLLFYSVGIGQISSEVPQNLSASRPQDRQFILSSKKLLLSDSGFYLCAWSATVGINNSPLHFGNGTRLTVT.

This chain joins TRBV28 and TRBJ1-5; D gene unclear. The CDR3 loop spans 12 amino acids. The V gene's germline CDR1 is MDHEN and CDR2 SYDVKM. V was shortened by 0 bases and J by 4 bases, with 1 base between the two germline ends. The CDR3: CASSLWNQPQHF. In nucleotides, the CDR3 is TGTGCCAGCAGTTTATGGAATCAGCCCCAGCATTTT. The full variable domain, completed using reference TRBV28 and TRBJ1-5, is DVKVTQSSRYLVKRTGEKVFLECVQDMDHENMFWYRQDPGLGLRLIYFSYDVKMKEKGDIPEGYSVSREKKERFSLILESASTNQTSMYLCASSLWNQPQHFGDGTRLSIL.

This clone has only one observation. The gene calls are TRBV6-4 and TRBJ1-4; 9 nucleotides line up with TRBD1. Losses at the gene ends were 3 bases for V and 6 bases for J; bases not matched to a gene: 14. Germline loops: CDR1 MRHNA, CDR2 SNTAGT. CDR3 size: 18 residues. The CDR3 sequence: CASSEAPGQGLVDEKLFF. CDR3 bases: TGTGCCAGCAGTGAGGCCCCGGGACAGGGCTTGGTGGATGAAAAACTGTTTTTT.

The chain's CDR3 is CASSPPTGIEKLFF. CDR3 coding DNA: TGTGCCAGCTCACCACCTACAGGGATTGAAAAACTGTTTTTT. V gene TRBV18 combines with J gene TRBJ1-4; tentatively, D is TRBD1 (6 bases). CDR3 length: 14 residues. CDR1 KGHSH and CDR2 LQKENI come from the germline V gene. Deletions cut 0 bases from V and 7 bases from J, with 9 bases between.

CDR3 bases: TGTGCCAGTTGGGGACGGCAAAACTATGGCTACACCTTC. Residues: CASWGRQNYGYTF. V usage is TRBV19 and J usage is TRBJ1-2; tentative D call: TRBD1 (5 bases). In germline, CDR1 is LNHDA, CDR2 SQIVND (reference sequence). This CDR3 has 13 residues. Trimming cost V 8 bases and J 2 bases, with 12 bases left between them.

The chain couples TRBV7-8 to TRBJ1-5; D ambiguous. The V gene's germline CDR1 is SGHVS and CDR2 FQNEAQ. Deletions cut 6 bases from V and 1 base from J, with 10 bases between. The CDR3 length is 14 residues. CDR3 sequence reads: CASRFAGSNQPQHF. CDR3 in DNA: TGTGCCAGCAGATTCGCGGGCAGCAATCAGCCCCAGCATTTT.

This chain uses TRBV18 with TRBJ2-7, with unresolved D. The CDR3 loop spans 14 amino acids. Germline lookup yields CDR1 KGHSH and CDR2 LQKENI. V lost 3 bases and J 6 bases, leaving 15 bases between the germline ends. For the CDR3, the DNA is TGTGCCAGCTCACCGACCTCCGGGCCCAGCGAGCAGTACTTC. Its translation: CASSPTSGPSEQYF.

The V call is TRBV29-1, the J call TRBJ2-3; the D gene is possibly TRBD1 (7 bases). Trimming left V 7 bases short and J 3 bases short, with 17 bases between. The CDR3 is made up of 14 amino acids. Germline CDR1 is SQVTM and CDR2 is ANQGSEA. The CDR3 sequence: CSAVRGVGTDTQYF. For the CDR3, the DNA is TGCAGCGCCGTCAGGGGGGTAGGGACAGATACGCAGTATTTT.

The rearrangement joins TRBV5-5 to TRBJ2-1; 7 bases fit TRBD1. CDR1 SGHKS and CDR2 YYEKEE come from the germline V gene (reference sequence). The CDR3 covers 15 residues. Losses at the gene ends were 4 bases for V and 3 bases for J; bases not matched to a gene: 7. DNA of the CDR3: TGTGCCAGCAGCGCAACAGGGGCGATCTACAATGAGCAGTTCTTC. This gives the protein CASSATGAIYNEQFF.

The CDR3: CASSPTDAGLKLETQYF. The CDR3 DNA sequence: TGTGCCAGCTCCCCGACTGATGCTGGACTAAAGTTGGAGACCCAGTACTTC. The J gene is TRBJ2-5, the V gene TRBV18; TRBD2 might be the D (6 bases). V dropped 6 bases and J dropped 5 bases, with 25 bases sitting between them. The germline V gene encodes CDR1 KGHSH and CDR2 LQKENI. CDR3 length: 17 amino acids.

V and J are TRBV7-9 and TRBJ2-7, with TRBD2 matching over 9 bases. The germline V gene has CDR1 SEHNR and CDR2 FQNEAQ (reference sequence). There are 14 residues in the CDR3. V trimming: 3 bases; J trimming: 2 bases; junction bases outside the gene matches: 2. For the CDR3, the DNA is TGTGCCAGCAGCTTTGGCGGGGGGGCCTACGAGCAGTACTTC. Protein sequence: CASSFGGGAYEQYF.

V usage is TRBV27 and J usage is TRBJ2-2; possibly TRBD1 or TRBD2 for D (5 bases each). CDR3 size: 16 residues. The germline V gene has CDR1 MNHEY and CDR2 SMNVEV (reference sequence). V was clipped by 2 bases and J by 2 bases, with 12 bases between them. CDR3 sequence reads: CASSLLSGTNTGELFF. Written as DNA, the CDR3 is TGTGCCAGCAGTTTACTATCCGGGACCAACACCGGGGAGCTGTTTTTT.

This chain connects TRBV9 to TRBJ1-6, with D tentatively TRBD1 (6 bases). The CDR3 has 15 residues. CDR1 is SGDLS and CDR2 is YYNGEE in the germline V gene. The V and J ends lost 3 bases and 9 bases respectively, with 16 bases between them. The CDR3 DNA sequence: TGTGCCAGCAGCGATGATGGACAGCACGGTTCACCCCTCCACTTT. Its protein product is CASSDDGQHGSPLHF.

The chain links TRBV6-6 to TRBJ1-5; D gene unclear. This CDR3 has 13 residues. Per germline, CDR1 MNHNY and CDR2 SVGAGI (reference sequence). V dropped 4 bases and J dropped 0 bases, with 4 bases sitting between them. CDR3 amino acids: CASSFGSNQPQHF. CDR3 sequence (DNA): TGTGCCAGCAGTTTCGGTAGCAATCAGCCCCAGCATTTT.

The CDR3 region has the DNA TGTGCCAGCAGCTTTCCGGTGTCCTACGAGCAGTACTTC. Protein product: CASSFPVSYEQYF. The V and J genes are TRBV2 and TRBJ2-7; no clear D gene. The CDR3 is 13 amino acids. Trimming shortened V by 6 bases and J by 1 base, and 10 bases separated the two germline ends. Germline-derived CDR1 and CDR2 are SNHLY and FYNNEI.

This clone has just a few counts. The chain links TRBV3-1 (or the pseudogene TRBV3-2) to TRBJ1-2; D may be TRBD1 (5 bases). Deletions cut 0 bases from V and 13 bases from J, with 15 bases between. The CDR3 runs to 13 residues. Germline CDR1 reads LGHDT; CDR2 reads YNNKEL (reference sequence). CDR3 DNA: TGTGCCAGCAGCCAAGATACTCGTGGGGGTGGCACCTTC. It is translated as CASSQDTRGGGTF.

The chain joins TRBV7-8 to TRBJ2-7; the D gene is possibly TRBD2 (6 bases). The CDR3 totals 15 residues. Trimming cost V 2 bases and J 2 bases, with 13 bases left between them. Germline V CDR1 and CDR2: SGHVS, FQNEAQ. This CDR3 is CASSLRGGGTYEQYF. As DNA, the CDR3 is TGTGCCAGCAGCTTACGGGGTGGGGGGACCTACGAGCAGTACTTC.

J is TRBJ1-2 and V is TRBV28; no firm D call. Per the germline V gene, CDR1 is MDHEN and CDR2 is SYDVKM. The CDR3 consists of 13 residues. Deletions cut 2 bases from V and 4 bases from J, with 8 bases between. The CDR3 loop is CASSLEAFYGYTF. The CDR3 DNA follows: TGTGCCAGCAGTTTAGAGGCCTTCTATGGCTACACCTTC.

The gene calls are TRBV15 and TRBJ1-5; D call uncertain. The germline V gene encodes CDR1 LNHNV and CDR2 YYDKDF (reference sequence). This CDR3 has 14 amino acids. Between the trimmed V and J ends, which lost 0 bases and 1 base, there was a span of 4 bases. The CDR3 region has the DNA TGTGCCACCAGCAGAGATAGAAGCAATCAGCCCCAGCATTTT. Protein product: CATSRDRSNQPQHF. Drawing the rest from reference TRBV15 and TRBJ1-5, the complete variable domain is DAMVIQNPRYQVTQFGKPVTLSCSQTLNHNVMYWYQQKSSQAPKLLFHYYDKDFNNEADTPDNFQSRRPNTSFCFLDIRSPGLGDTAMYLCATSRDRSNQPQHFGDGTRLSIL.